This is a list of T cell receptor beta chains from one sample in a study of beta chain features in type 1 diabetes. TCRdb's table, derived via immunoSEQ multiplex PCR, lists solely in-frame clones and lacks some. The table has 200,000 to 250,000 clones, about 15% seen once. The sequenced sample was naive CD4+ T cells from blood. The receptors were sampled from a young man with type 1 diabetes. Each CDR3 is given with its conserved first and last residue. Fields, in order: CDR3 protein, CDR3 DNA, J gene, D gene, V gene, clone size. The D gene is left open where the match is weak. The size entry is marked missing in some rows and otherwise reads once, few, many or a size class.

CDR3 protein: CASSYVGGRTDTQYF; CDR3 DNA: TGTGCCAGCAGTTATGTCGGGGGGCGCACAGATACGCAGTATTTT; J gene: TRBJ2-3; D gene: -; V gene: TRBV6-6; clone size: few
CDR3 protein: CASSIAGTGQPQHF; CDR3 DNA: TGTGCCAGTAGTATCGCGGGAACGGGTCAGCCCCAGCATTTT; J gene: TRBJ1-5; D gene: -; V gene: TRBV19; clone size: few
CDR3 protein: CASSLVGTNEQFF; CDR3 DNA: TGCGCCAGCAGCTTGGTAGGGACTAATGAGCAGTTCTTC; J gene: TRBJ2-1; D gene: -; V gene: TRBV5-1; clone size: -
CDR3 protein: CASGDRAGYGYTF; CDR3 DNA: TGTGCCAGCGGTGACAGGGCCGGCTATGGCTACACCTTC; J gene: TRBJ1-2; D gene: TRBD1; V gene: TRBV19; clone size: -
CDR3 protein: CASSLGQGMDEQYF; CDR3 DNA: TGTGCCAGCAGCTTGGGACAGGGGATGGACGAGCAGTACTTC; J gene: TRBJ2-7; D gene: TRBD1; V gene: TRBV7-9; clone size: -
CDR3 protein: CASSPGGNEETQYF; CDR3 DNA: TGTGCCAGCAGCCCCGGGGGGAATGAAGAGACCCAGTACTTC; J gene: TRBJ2-5; D gene: TRBD2; V gene: TRBV6-1; clone size: -
CDR3 protein: CASSPTATSGYNEQFF; CDR3 DNA: TGTGCCAGTAGTCCGACGGCGACTAGCGGATACAATGAGCAGTTCTTC; J gene: TRBJ2-1; D gene: TRBD2; V gene: TRBV19; clone size: -
CDR3 protein: CASSPRTGAMDTQYF; CDR3 DNA: TGTGCCAGCTCACCCCGTACAGGAGCTATGGATACGCAGTATTTT; J gene: TRBJ2-3; D gene: -; V gene: TRBV18; clone size: -
CDR3 protein: CASSLRTSGRAEEQYF; CDR3 DNA: TGTGCCAGCAGCCTCCGGACTAGCGGGAGGGCCGAAGAGCAGTACTTC; J gene: TRBJ2-7; D gene: TRBD2; V gene: TRBV7-2; clone size: few
CDR3 protein: CASSLTGNYEQYF; CDR3 DNA: TGCGCCAGCAGCTTGACAGGCAATTACGAGCAGTACTTC; J gene: TRBJ2-7; D gene: -; V gene: TRBV5-1; clone size: -
CDR3 protein: CASSVEQGLSTDTQYF; CDR3 DNA: TGTGCCAGCAGCGTAGAGCAGGGATTAAGCACAGATACGCAGTATTTT; J gene: TRBJ2-3; D gene: -; V gene: TRBV9; clone size: -
CDR3 protein: CVGSGRSTDTQYF; CDR3 DNA: TGTGTCGGGAGCGGGAGGAGTACAGATACGCAGTATTTT; J gene: TRBJ2-3; D gene: TRBD2; V gene: TRBV30; clone size: -
CDR3 protein: CAISESGTGPPGANVLTF; CDR3 DNA: TGTGCCATCAGTGAGTCGGGGACAGGTCCCCCTGGGGCCAACGTCCTGACTTTC; J gene: TRBJ2-6; D gene: TRBD1; V gene: TRBV10-3; clone size: -
CDR3 protein: CATSRVGQTYGYTF; CDR3 DNA: TGTGCCACCAGCAGAGTCGGACAGACCTATGGCTACACCTTC; J gene: TRBJ1-2; D gene: -; V gene: TRBV15; clone size: few
CDR3 protein: CASSLGTSGRQETQYF; CDR3 DNA: TGTGCCAGCAGCCTAGGGACTAGCGGACGGCAAGAGACCCAGTACTTC; J gene: TRBJ2-5; D gene: TRBD2; V gene: TRBV5-4; clone size: few
CDR3 protein: CASSQDRTGNTEAFF; CDR3 DNA: TGTGCCAGCAGCCAGGACAGGACGGGAAACACTGAAGCTTTCTTT; J gene: TRBJ1-1; D gene: TRBD1; V gene: TRBV4-2; clone size: -
CDR3 protein: CATREAYEQYF; CDR3 DNA: TGTGCCACCCGCGAAGCGTACGAGCAGTACTTC; J gene: TRBJ2-7; D gene: -; V gene: TRBV25-1; clone size: few
CDR3 protein: CASRTPGQGARGYTF; CDR3 DNA: TGTGCCAGCAGGACCCCGGGACAGGGGGCCCGGGGCTACACCTTC; J gene: TRBJ1-2; D gene: TRBD1; V gene: TRBV5-6; clone size: -
CDR3 protein: CASRGTEANYGYTF; CDR3 DNA: TGTGCCAGTAGGGGGACAGAAGCTAACTATGGCTACACCTTC; J gene: TRBJ1-2; D gene: TRBD1; V gene: TRBV19; clone size: -
CDR3 protein: CAWSVLRNSETQYF; CDR3 DNA: TGTGCCTGGAGTGTACTTAGAAATTCGGAGACCCAGTACTTC; J gene: TRBJ2-5; D gene: -; V gene: TRBV30; clone size: few
CDR3 protein: CASRLGQASSYEQYF; CDR3 DNA: TGTGCCAGCAGGCTAGGACAGGCGAGCTCCTACGAGCAGTACTTC; J gene: TRBJ2-7; D gene: TRBD1; V gene: TRBV6-6; clone size: few
CDR3 protein: CASDPRGTGTGELFF; CDR3 DNA: TGCGCCAGCGACCCAAGGGGAACGGGCACCGGGGAGCTGTTTTTT; J gene: TRBJ2-2; D gene: -; V gene: TRBV5-1; clone size: few
CDR3 protein: CASSLNRDNEQFF; CDR3 DNA: TGTGCCAGCAGCCTAAACAGGGACAATGAGCAGTTCTTC; J gene: TRBJ2-1; D gene: -; V gene: TRBV7-2; clone size: -
CDR3 protein: CASSVAGVGDEQFF; CDR3 DNA: TGTGCCAGCAGCGTAGCCGGGGTTGGCGATGAGCAGTTCTTC; J gene: TRBJ2-1; D gene: -; V gene: TRBV9; clone size: few
CDR3 protein: CASSQVGQGTEAFF; CDR3 DNA: TGCGCCAGCAGCCAAGTTGGTCAGGGGACTGAAGCTTTCTTT; J gene: TRBJ1-1; D gene: -; V gene: TRBV4-1; clone size: -
CDR3 protein: CASSLRQGQETQYF; CDR3 DNA: TGCGCCAGCAGCTTGAGGCAGGGCCAAGAGACCCAGTACTTC; J gene: TRBJ2-5; D gene: -; V gene: TRBV5-1; clone size: -
CDR3 protein: CASSLGGRGIQFF; CDR3 DNA: TGTGCCAGCAGCTTAGGGGGCAGGGGGATACAGTTCTTC; J gene: TRBJ2-1; D gene: TRBD1; V gene: TRBV7-6; clone size: -
CDR3 protein: CASSQPDRGATEAFF; CDR3 DNA: TGCGCCAGCAGCCAACCCGACAGGGGGGCCACTGAAGCTTTCTTT; J gene: TRBJ1-1; D gene: TRBD1; V gene: TRBV4-1; clone size: few
CDR3 protein: CASSVEAGGYNEQFF; CDR3 DNA: TGTGCCAGCAGCGTAGAGGCGGGAGGGTACAATGAGCAGTTCTTC; J gene: TRBJ2-1; D gene: TRBD2; V gene: TRBV9; clone size: -
CDR3 protein: CASSAGTLGGTEAFF; CDR3 DNA: TGTGCCAGCAGCGCCGGGACCTTAGGGGGCACTGAAGCTTTCTTT; J gene: TRBJ1-1; D gene: -; V gene: TRBV9; clone size: -
CDR3 protein: CASSPPRQGNEKLFF; CDR3 DNA: TGTGCCAGCTCACCACCGAGACAGGGGAATGAAAAACTGTTTTTT; J gene: TRBJ1-4; D gene: TRBD1; V gene: TRBV18; clone size: once
CDR3 protein: CASSEGHNEQFF; CDR3 DNA: TGTGCCAGCAGTGAAGGGCACAATGAGCAGTTCTTC; J gene: TRBJ2-1; D gene: -; V gene: TRBV2; clone size: -
CDR3 protein: CASSWGTGGLLHEQYF; CDR3 DNA: TGCGCCAGCAGCTGGGGGACAGGGGGTCTGTTGCATGAGCAGTACTTC; J gene: TRBJ2-7; D gene: TRBD1; V gene: TRBV5-1; clone size: few
CDR3 protein: CASSRGGNSYEQYF; CDR3 DNA: TGTGCCAGCAGCCGAGGAGGGAACTCCTACGAGCAGTACTTC; J gene: TRBJ2-7; D gene: -; V gene: TRBV7-8; clone size: -
CDR3 protein: CASSPSGTSGSYEQYF; CDR3 DNA: TGTGCCAGCAGTCCAAGTGGGACTAGCGGGTCCTACGAGCAGTACTTC; J gene: TRBJ2-7; D gene: TRBD2; V gene: TRBV2; clone size: few
CDR3 protein: CASSLLGLMNTEAFF; CDR3 DNA: TGTGCCAGCAGCTTGTTGGGACTAATGAACACTGAAGCTTTCTTT; J gene: TRBJ1-1; D gene: -; V gene: TRBV5-8; clone size: -
CDR3 protein: CAWSVYRGDYGYTF; CDR3 DNA: TGTGCCTGGAGTGTGTACAGGGGAGACTATGGCTACACCTTC; J gene: TRBJ1-2; D gene: TRBD1; V gene: TRBV30; clone size: -
CDR3 protein: CASSPVGGGEQFF; CDR3 DNA: TGTGCCAGCAGCCCCGTTGGGGGGGGTGAGCAGTTCTTC; J gene: TRBJ2-1; D gene: TRBD2; V gene: TRBV14; clone size: few
CDR3 protein: CASSLDRASTTEAFF; CDR3 DNA: TGTGCCAGCAGCTTAGACAGGGCAAGCACCACTGAAGCTTTCTTT; J gene: TRBJ1-1; D gene: -; V gene: TRBV7-9; clone size: few
CDR3 protein: CASSLVGYQPQHF; CDR3 DNA: TGTGCCAGCAGCTTAGTTGGCTATCAGCCCCAGCATTTT; J gene: TRBJ1-5; D gene: -; V gene: TRBV7-8; clone size: -
CDR3 protein: CASSPADRASQPQHF; CDR3 DNA: TGTGCCAGCAGTCCGGCGGACAGGGCAAGTCAGCCCCAGCATTTT; J gene: TRBJ1-5; D gene: TRBD1; V gene: TRBV28; clone size: -
CDR3 protein: CASRQGYAGELFF; CDR3 DNA: TGTGCCAGTAGACAGGGGTATGCCGGGGAGCTGTTTTTT; J gene: TRBJ2-2; D gene: TRBD1; V gene: TRBV2; clone size: few